The entry below describes one TCR beta chain. Its cognate antigen is unknown. TCRdb's table, derived via immunoSEQ multiplex PCR, lists solely in-frame clones and lacks some. The top ten hold around a sixth of the sample, which has 20,000 to 25,000 clones, approximately 82% seen once. The data stem from a study of CD4 T cells in relation to SARS-CoV-2 and coronaviruses. The CDR3 spans 14 residues. The germline V gene has CDR1 MNHEY and CDR2 SVGAGI. V was pared by 8 bases and J by 0 bases, with 14 bases between. Unexposed donor CD4+ T cells date from 2011-2018, before the COVID-19 pandemic. CD4+ T cells were isolated from the cells after around eleven days of culture.

The TCR sequence derives from a human donor in good health. This chain joins TRBV6-5 and TRBJ2-7, with a weak D call TRBD1 (6 bases). Sequences were obtained from CD4+ T cells from PBMCs, cultured in vitro. The CDR3 nucleotides are TGTGCCAGCTATTATGACAGGTCCTCCTACGAGCAGTACTTC. Its translation is CASYYDRSSYEQYF.